These T cell receptor beta chains were read from a single sample in a study of T cell responses to AZD1222 COVID-19 vaccine. Sequencing was performed with immunoSEQ multiplex PCR; in TCRdb, only in-frame clones are kept and a portion is missing. The table includes over 100,000 clones, around 94% detected once. Sequenced here: peripheral blood, sampled on day 0 of AZD1222 vaccination. The source of these receptors is an adult in good health. Each CDR3 is given with its conserved first and last residue. The D gene is left open where the match is weak. Clone size is stated in some rows and not others, as once, few, many or a class when expanded.

cdr3_nt	cdr3_aa	j_call	d_call	v_call	clone_size
TGTGCCAGCAGCTTCGACCGCGGACGGGACACTGAAGCTTTCTTT	CASSFDRGRDTEAFF	TRBJ1-1	.	TRBV28	.
TGCAGCGGGGTCGGCTACACCGGGGAGCTGTTTTTT	CSGVGYTGELFF	TRBJ2-2	.	TRBV29-1	.
TGTGCCAGCAGTTCGACGGGGACAGAACAAGAGACCCAGTACTTC	CASSSTGTEQETQYF	TRBJ2-5	TRBD1	TRBV6-2/TRBV6-3	.
TGTGCCAGCAGGTCTAGCTTTCTCTCCTACGAGCAGTACTTC	CASRSSFLSYEQYF	TRBJ2-7	.	TRBV2	.
TGTGCCAGCAGTCTTCCGAGCTACGAGCAGTACTTC	CASSLPSYEQYF	TRBJ2-7	.	TRBV27	.
TGTGCCAGTAGTATCGGGGCTGTTCAAGCTTTCTTT	CASSIGAVQAFF	TRBJ1-1	.	TRBV19	.
TGTGCCAGCAGTTTTGCGGACAGGGGCACAGATACGCAGTATTTT	CASSFADRGTDTQYF	TRBJ2-3	TRBD1	TRBV27	.
TGCGCCAGCAGCTTCCGGGACAGGGGGCGTCTGGAGCTGTTTTTT	CASSFRDRGRLELFF	TRBJ2-2	TRBD1	TRBV5-1	.
TGTGCCAGCAGCCCTATAGGAAGGGGGAGGTACAACTATGGCTACACCTTC	CASSPIGRGRYNYGYTF	TRBJ1-2	.	TRBV6-2/TRBV6-3	.
TGTGCCAGCAGCGGCATCGGCTCTGGAAACACCATATATTTT	CASSGIGSGNTIYF	TRBJ1-3	.	TRBV9	.
TGTGCCAGCAGTGACGGACTGGACAGTTCAGGAAACACCATATATTTT	CASSDGLDSSGNTIYF	TRBJ1-3	.	TRBV6-1	.
TGTGCCAGTAGCCAGGGTCTTCGACAGCCCCAGCATTTT	CASSQGLRQPQHF	TRBJ1-5	.	TRBV19	.
TGTGCCAGCACCTACCGGGGGAGCTCCTACGAGCAGTACTTC	CASTYRGSSYEQYF	TRBJ2-7	.	TRBV6-5	.
TGTGCCAGTAGTATTGCGGCAGGGGGTCAAGAGACCCAGTACTTC	CASSIAAGGQETQYF	TRBJ2-5	TRBD1	TRBV19	.
TGTGCCACCAGCAAGACAGGGTTCGCTGAAGCTTTCTTT	CATSKTGFAEAFF	TRBJ1-1	TRBD1	TRBV15	.
TGTGCCAGCTCACCAAGCCTGGGGTCAGGGGAATATGGCTACACCTTC	CASSPSLGSGEYGYTF	TRBJ1-2	.	TRBV18	.
TGTGCCAGCACTCCCTCGACAGGTCCGACAAATTCTGAAGCTTTCTTT	CASTPSTGPTNSEAFF	TRBJ1-1	.	TRBV27	.
TGTGCCAGCAGCTCCTCTAGCGGAACGCACAATGAGCAGTTCTTC	CASSSSSGTHNEQFF	TRBJ2-1	TRBD2	TRBV7-9	.
TGTGCCAGTAGTATACTAGCGGGAACTGTAGAGCAGTACTTC	CASSILAGTVEQYF	TRBJ2-7	TRBD2	TRBV19	once
TGTGCCAGCAGTCGCATGCTAGCGGGAGGGGCTGACAATGAGCAGTTCTTC	CASSRMLAGGADNEQFF	TRBJ2-1	TRBD2	TRBV6-2/TRBV6-3	.
TGTGCCAGTACCGGGACCACTCGCAATCAGCCCCAGCATTTT	CASTGTTRNQPQHF	TRBJ1-5	.	TRBV19	few
TGTGCCAGCAGCTTAGCCGGGAGGGAGCTGTTTTTT	CASSLAGRELFF	TRBJ2-2	.	TRBV7-3	few
TGTGCCAGCAGGGGACAGGAGACTAACTATGGCTACACCTTC	CASRGQETNYGYTF	TRBJ1-2	TRBD1	TRBV6-5	.
TGTGCCAGCAGCTTAGTCCGACAGCCGTACGAGCAGTACTTC	CASSLVRQPYEQYF	TRBJ2-7	.	TRBV11-2	.
TGTGCCAGCAGCGTAAGACCCTATGGCTACACCTTC	CASSVRPYGYTF	TRBJ1-2	.	TRBV28	.
TGCGCCAGCAGCCAAGTCGGCAGGGGATCGGCAGATACGCAGTATTTT	CASSQVGRGSADTQYF	TRBJ2-3	.	TRBV4-3	.
TGTGCCAGCAGCTTAGGGGGGCCGAGCTACCAAGAGACCCAGTACTTC	CASSLGGPSYQETQYF	TRBJ2-5	.	TRBV11-3	.
TGTGCCAGCAGCCCAGCCAGCGATGAGCAGTTCTTC	CASSPASDEQFF	TRBJ2-1	.	TRBV9	.
TGTGCCAGCAGTATTAGCGGGACAGGCCTTACAGATACGCAGTATTTT	CASSISGTGLTDTQYF	TRBJ2-3	.	TRBV2	.
TGTGCCTCCAGGGGGCCGGTGGGTAGAGCTTTCTTT	CASRGPVGRAFF	TRBJ1-1	TRBD1	TRBV30	.
TGTGCCAGCTCACTCTCCAACAGGGGCAATCAGCCCCAGCATTTT	CASSLSNRGNQPQHF	TRBJ1-5	.	TRBV18	.
TGTGCCAGTAGCCCGTTTTACAATGAGCAGTTCTTC	CASSPFYNEQFF	TRBJ2-1	.	TRBV7-9	.
TGTGCCAGCAGCGTTGGGACAGGCCTTAATGAAAAACTGTTTTTT	CASSVGTGLNEKLFF	TRBJ1-4	TRBD1	TRBV9	.
TGTGCCTGGAGTGGACAGGGCGGGTTTCAGCCCCAGCATTTT	CAWSGQGGFQPQHF	TRBJ1-5	TRBD1	TRBV30	.
TGTGCCAGCAGTGAATTAGGGGACCACTTCTGGACGGGTAATTCACCCCTCCACTTT	CASSELGDHFWTGNSPLHF	TRBJ1-6	.	TRBV6-1	.
TGTGCCATCAGTGAGTCCGTGGATATCTTTGGATACAATGAGCAGTTCTTC	CAISESVDIFGYNEQFF	TRBJ2-1	.	TRBV10-3	.
TGTGCCAGCAGCTTAGGAGGGCGTACTGAAGCTTTCTTT	CASSLGGRTEAFF	TRBJ1-1	.	TRBV13	.
TGTGCCAGCAGTAACGGACAGGGGTCCTACAATGAGCAGTTCTTC	CASSNGQGSYNEQFF	TRBJ2-1	TRBD1	TRBV6-5	once
TGTGCCTGGAGTGCGGGGGGCTACGAGCAGTACTTC	CAWSAGGYEQYF	TRBJ2-7	TRBD2	TRBV30	.
TGTGCCAGCAGCCCACGACAGGATTTTGAAAAACTGTTTTTT	CASSPRQDFEKLFF	TRBJ1-4	.	TRBV9	.
TGTGCCAGCAGCCCAACTACGACAAGAAGCACAGATACGCAGTATTTT	CASSPTTTRSTDTQYF	TRBJ2-3	.	TRBV7-9	.
TGTGCCAGCAGTTTATTGGAAACAGGGAGGAGGGATCAGCCCCAGCATTTT	CASSLLETGRRDQPQHF	TRBJ1-5	.	TRBV28	.
TGTGCCAGCAGCTTGGGAGGGAGACGAGACAATGAGCAGTTCTTC	CASSLGGRRDNEQFF	TRBJ2-1	.	TRBV5-4	.
TGTGCCTGGAGTCCCTCTAGTTACGAGCAGTACTTC	CAWSPSSYEQYF	TRBJ2-7	.	TRBV30	.
TGTGCCAGCAGTTGGGGCAGAAGGAACACTGAAGCTTTCTTT	CASSWGRRNTEAFF	TRBJ1-1	.	TRBV6-5	.
TGCAGTGCTAGTCGTGCGGGAGGAGAGACCCAGTACTTC	CSASRAGGETQYF	TRBJ2-5	TRBD2	TRBV20-1	.
TGCGCCAGCACGCCGAACAGGGGAGGCACTGAAGCTTTCTTT	CASTPNRGGTEAFF	TRBJ1-1	TRBD1	TRBV5-1	.
TGTGCCAGCAGTTTATCCCCCGGGAGAGAAAAACTGTTTTTT	CASSLSPGREKLFF	TRBJ1-4	.	TRBV28	.
TGTGCCAGCAGAGTGGTTGGGACTAGGTCTGAAGGGGAGCTGTTTTTT	CASRVVGTRSEGELFF	TRBJ2-2	TRBD2	TRBV2	.